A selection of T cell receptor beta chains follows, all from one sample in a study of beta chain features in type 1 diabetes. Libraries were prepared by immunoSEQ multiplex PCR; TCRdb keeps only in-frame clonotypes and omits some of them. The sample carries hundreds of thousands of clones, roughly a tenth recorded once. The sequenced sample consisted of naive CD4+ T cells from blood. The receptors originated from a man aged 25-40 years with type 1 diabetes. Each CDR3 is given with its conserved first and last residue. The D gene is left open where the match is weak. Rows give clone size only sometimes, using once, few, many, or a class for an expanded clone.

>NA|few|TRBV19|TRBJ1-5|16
TGTGCCAGTAGTTTCCAGGGGACGGCTAGCAATCAGCCCCAGCATTTT
CASSFQGTASNQPQHF
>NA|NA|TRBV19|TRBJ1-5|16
TGTGCCAGTAGTATAGTCCGGGGAGGGGGCAATCAGCCCCAGCATTTT
CASSIVRGGGNQPQHF
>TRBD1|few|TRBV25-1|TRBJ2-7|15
TGTGCCAGCAGTGTCTCCGGGACAGCCTCCTACGAGCAGTACTTC
CASSVSGTASYEQYF
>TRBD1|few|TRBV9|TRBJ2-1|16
TGTGCCAGCAGCGTCGCCGGGACAGTTACCTACAATGAGCAGTTCTTC
CASSVAGTVTYNEQFF
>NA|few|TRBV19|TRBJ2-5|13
TGTGCCAGTAGTATAGAACCCAACGGAGTACAGTACTTC
CASSIEPNGVQYF
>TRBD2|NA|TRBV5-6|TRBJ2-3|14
TGTGCCAGCAGCTTGGGACGGGGGGGAGATACGCAGTATTTT
CASSLGRGGDTQYF
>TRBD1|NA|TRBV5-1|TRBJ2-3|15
TGCGCCAGCAGCTCGGGACAGGGAAAAACAGATACGCAGTATTTT
CASSSGQGKTDTQYF
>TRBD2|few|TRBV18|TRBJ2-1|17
TGTGCCAGCTCACCGAGACTAGCGGGGGGACCAACGGGTGAGCAGTTCTTC
CASSPRLAGGPTGEQFF
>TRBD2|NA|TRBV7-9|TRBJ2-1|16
TGTGCCAGCAGCTTAAGGGCTAGCGGGGGAATAAATGAGCAGTTCTTC
CASSLRASGGINEQFF
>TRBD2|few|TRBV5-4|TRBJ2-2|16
TGTGCCAGCAGCTTGGGACCTAGCGGGGACACCGGGGAGCTGTTTTTT
CASSLGPSGDTGELFF
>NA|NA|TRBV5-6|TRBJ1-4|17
TGTGCCAGCAGCTCGTTCCGACAGTCCCCAACTAATGAAAAACTGTTTTTT
CASSSFRQSPTNEKLFF
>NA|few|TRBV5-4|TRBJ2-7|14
TGTGCCAGCAGGCGGGACGCAGGGTCGGGCGAGCAGTACTTC
CASRRDAGSGEQYF
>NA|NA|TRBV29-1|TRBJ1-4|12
TGCAGCGTTGGGACAGACGATGAAAAACTGTTTTTT
CSVGTDDEKLFF
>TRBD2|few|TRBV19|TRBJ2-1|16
TGTGCCAGTAGTATTCTCCTAGCGGGGGGGCGGATTGAGCAGTTCTTC
CASSILLAGGRIEQFF
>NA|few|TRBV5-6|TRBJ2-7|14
TGTGCCAGCAGCTTGGTGGGGGGCTCCTACGAGCAGTACTTC
CASSLVGGSYEQYF
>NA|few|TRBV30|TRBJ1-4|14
TGTGCCTGGGCCAAGACAGCAACTAATGAAAAACTGTTTTTT
CAWAKTATNEKLFF
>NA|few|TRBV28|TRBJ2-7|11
TGTGCCAGCAGTACACCCTACGAGCAGTACTTC
CASSTPYEQYF
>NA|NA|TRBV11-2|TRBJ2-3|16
TGTGCCAGCAGCTTATCCCCCCCGGGGTTGTCAGATACGCAGTATTTT
CASSLSPPGLSDTQYF
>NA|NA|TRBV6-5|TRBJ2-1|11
TGTGCCAGCAACCCCGGCGGGGAGCAGTTCTTC
CASNPGGEQFF
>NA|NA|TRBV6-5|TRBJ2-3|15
TGTGCCAGCAGTTACTCGCCTAGGAGCACAGATACGCAGTATTTT
CASSYSPRSTDTQYF
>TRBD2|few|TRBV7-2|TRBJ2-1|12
TGTGCCAGCAGCTCATATGGGACTATCCCGTTCTTC
CASSSYGTIPFF
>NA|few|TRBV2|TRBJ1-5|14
TGTGCCAGCAGTGAAGCTCGGAGCAATCAGCCCCAGCATTTT
CASSEARSNQPQHF
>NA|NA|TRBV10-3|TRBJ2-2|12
TGTGCCATCAAATCACGGGGGACGGAGCTGTTTTTT
CAIKSRGTELFF
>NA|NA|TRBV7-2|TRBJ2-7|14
TGTGCCAGCAGCTTAGGGGGGGGGCTCTACGAGCAGTACTTC
CASSLGGGLYEQYF